Shown below are 5 T cell receptor beta chains from a single sample sequenced in a study of blood T cell repertoires in COVID-19. Sequenced by immunoSEQ multiplex PCR; TCRdb stores in-frame clones only, minus some. The data contain roughly 150,000 clones, more than 65% of them singletons. Sequenced: peripheral blood. The receptor source for this set is a woman between 50 and 59 years old in a cohort sampled during active or convalescent COVID-19.

The rearrangement links TRBV2 to TRBJ2-2; no clear D. CDR3 length equals 12 residues. Germline loops: CDR1 SNHLY, CDR2 FYNNEI. Deletions cut 8 bases from V and 3 bases from J, with 7 bases between. DNA of the CDR3: TGTGCCAGCGGCCGGGACACCGGGGAGCTGTTTTTT. Protein product: CASGRDTGELFF. The whole variable domain, filled in from reference TRBV2 and TRBJ2-2, reads EPEVTQTPSHQVTQMGQEVILRCVPISNHLYFYWYRQILGQKVEFLVSFYNNEISEKSEIFDDQFSVERPDGSNFTLKIRSTKLEDSAMYFCASGRDTGELFFGEGSRLTVL.

This sequence joins TRBV2 and TRBJ1-1, with 9 nucleotides matching TRBD1. Germline loops: CDR1 SNHLY, CDR2 FYNNEI. With V trimmed by 5 bases and J by 4 bases, 5 bases remained unmatched. This CDR3 spans 14 amino acids. CDR3 in DNA: TGTGCCAGCAGTACACAGGGGGCCCGCACTGAAGCTTTCTTT. As protein: CASSTQGARTEAFF.

The rearrangement uses TRBV3-1 (or the pseudogene TRBV3-2) and TRBJ1-2; D gene unclear. The CDR3 runs to 14 residues. Germline lookup yields CDR1 LGHDT and CDR2 YNNKEL (reference sequence). The V gene lost 0 bases and the J gene lost 5 bases, with 10 bases spanning the gap. For the CDR3, the DNA is TGTGCCAGCAGCCAAGAGGGCACGGATTATGGCTACACCTTC. As protein: CASSQEGTDYGYTF.

V and J are TRBV30 and TRBJ2-1; 9 nucleotides line up with TRBD2. The CDR3 is made up of 11 amino acids. Germline V CDR1 and CDR2: GTSNPN, SVGIG (reference sequence). Unmatched junction bases numbered 5, after V lost 4 bases and J lost 13 bases. CDR3 coding DNA: TGTGCCTGGAAGGTGGGACTAGCCCAGTTCTTC. It encodes CAWKVGLAQFF.

This chain uses TRBV11-2 with TRBJ2-7, with 7 nucleotides matching TRBD1. This CDR3 has 15 residues. The trim removed 4 bases at V and 1 base at J, leaving 7 bases unmatched. Germline V gives CDR1 SGHAT, CDR2 FQNNGV. CDR3 loop: CASSSGPGQSYEQYF. The CDR3 nucleotides read TGTGCCAGCAGCTCCGGCCCGGGACAGTCCTACGAGCAGTACTTC.